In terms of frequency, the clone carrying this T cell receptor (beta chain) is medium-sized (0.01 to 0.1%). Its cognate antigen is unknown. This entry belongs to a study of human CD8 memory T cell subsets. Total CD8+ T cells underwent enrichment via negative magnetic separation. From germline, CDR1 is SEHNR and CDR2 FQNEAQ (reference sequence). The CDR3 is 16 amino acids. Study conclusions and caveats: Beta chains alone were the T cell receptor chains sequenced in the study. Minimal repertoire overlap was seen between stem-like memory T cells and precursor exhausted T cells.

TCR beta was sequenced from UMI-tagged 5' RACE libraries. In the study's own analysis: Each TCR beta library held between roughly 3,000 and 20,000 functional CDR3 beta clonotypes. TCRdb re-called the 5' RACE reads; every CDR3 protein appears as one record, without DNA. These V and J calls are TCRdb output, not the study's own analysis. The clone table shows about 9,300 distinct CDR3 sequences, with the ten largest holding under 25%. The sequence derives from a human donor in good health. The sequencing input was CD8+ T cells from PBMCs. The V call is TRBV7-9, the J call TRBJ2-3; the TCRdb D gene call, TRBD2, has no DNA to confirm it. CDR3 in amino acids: CASSSTSGASTDTQYF.